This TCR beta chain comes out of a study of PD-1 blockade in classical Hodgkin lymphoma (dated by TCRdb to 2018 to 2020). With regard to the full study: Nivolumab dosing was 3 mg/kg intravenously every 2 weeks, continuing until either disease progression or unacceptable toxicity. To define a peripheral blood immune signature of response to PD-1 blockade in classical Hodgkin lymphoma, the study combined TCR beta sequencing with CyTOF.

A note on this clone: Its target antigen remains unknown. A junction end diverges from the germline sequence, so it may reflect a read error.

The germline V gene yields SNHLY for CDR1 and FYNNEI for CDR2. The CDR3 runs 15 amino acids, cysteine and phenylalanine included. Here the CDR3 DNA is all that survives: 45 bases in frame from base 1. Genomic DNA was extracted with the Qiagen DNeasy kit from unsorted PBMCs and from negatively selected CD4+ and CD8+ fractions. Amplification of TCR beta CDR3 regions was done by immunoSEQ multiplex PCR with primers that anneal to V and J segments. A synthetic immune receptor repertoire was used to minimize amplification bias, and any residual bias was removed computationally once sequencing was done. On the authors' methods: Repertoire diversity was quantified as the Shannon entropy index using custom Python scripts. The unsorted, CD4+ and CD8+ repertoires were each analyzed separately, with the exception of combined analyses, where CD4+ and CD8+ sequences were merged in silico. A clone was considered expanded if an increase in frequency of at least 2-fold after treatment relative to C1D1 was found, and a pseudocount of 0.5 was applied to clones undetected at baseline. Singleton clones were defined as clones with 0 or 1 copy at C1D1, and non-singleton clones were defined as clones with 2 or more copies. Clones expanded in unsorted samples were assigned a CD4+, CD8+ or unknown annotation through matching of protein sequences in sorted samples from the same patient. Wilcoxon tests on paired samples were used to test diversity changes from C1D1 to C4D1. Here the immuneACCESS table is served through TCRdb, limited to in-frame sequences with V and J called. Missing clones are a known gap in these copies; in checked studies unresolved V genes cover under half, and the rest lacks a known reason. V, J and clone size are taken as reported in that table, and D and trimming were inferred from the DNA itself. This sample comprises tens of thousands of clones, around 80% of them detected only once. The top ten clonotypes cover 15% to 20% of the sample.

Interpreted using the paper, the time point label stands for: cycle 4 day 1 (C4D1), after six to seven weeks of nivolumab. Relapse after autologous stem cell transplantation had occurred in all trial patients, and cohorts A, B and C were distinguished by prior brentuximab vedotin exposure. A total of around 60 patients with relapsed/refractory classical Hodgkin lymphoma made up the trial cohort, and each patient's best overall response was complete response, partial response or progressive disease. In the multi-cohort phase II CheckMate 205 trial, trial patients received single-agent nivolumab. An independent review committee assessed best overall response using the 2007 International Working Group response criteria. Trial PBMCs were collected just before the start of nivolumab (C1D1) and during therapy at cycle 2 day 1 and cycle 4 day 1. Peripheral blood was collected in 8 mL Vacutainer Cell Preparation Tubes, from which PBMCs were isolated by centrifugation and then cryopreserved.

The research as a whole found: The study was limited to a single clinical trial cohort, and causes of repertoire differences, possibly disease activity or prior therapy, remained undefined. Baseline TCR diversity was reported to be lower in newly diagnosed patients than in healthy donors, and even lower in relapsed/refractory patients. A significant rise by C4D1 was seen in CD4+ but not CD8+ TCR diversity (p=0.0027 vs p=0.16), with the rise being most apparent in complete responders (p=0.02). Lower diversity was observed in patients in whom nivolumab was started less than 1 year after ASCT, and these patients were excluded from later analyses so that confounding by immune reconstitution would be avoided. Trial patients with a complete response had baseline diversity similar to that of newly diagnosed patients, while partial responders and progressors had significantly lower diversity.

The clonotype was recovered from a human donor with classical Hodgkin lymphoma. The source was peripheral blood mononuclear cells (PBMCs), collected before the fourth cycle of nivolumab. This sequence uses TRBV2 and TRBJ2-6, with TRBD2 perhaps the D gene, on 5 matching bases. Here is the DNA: TGTGCCAGCAGTGAAACTAGGAGTGGGACCAACGTCCTGACTTTC. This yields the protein CASSETRSGTNVLTF. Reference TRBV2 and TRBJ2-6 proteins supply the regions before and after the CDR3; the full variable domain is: EPEVTQTPSHQVTQMGQEVILRCVPISNHLYFYWYRQILGQKVEFLVSFYNNEISEKSEIFDDQFSVERPDGSNFTLKIRSTKLEDSAMYFCASSETRSGTNVLTFGAGSRLTVL.